The source of this TCR beta chain is a study of blood T cell repertoires in COVID-19. At the level of the study: The United States, Italy and Spain provided the acute and convalescent COVID-19 samples. Nucleic acid was either cDNA or gDNA, and it came from T cells, B-cell-depleted T cells, or PBMCs.

CDR1 is GTSNPN, CDR2 SVGIG, per germline (reference sequence). V lost 1 base and J lost 3; bases outside the gene matches: 2. The CDR3 has 13 amino acids. Seattle's cohort entered during active infection and was followed longitudinally. Original data processing: Amplifying reference gene primers gave estimates of nucleated cell counts. TCRdb's table, derived via immunoSEQ multiplex PCR, lists solely in-frame clones and lacks some. V, J and clone size were drawn from that table, and D and trimming were deduced from the DNA. The table has 250,000 to 300,000 clones, more than 70% seen once. What was sequenced was peripheral blood. The TCR was taken from a woman aged 25 to 45 with COVID-19, enrolled during active disease. The chain links TRBV30 to TRBJ1-2, with 7 bases fitting TRBD1. CDR3 bases: TGTGCCTGGAGTGCCGGACAGGACTATGGCTACACCTTC. This translates into CAWSAGQDYGYTF.